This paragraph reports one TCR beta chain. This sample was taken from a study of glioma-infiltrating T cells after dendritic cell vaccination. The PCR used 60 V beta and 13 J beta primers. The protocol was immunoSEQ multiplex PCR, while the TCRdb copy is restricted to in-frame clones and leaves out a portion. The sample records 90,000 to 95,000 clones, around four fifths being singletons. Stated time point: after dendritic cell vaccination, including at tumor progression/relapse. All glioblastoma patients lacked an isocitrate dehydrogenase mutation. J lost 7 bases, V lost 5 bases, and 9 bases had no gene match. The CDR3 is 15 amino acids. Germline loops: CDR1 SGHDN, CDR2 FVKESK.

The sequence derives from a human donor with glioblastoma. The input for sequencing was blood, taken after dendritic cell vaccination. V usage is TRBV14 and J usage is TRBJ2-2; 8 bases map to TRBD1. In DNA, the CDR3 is TGTGCCAGCAGCACACGGACAGGGTCAAACGGGGAGCTGTTTTTT. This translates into CASSTRTGSNGELFF.